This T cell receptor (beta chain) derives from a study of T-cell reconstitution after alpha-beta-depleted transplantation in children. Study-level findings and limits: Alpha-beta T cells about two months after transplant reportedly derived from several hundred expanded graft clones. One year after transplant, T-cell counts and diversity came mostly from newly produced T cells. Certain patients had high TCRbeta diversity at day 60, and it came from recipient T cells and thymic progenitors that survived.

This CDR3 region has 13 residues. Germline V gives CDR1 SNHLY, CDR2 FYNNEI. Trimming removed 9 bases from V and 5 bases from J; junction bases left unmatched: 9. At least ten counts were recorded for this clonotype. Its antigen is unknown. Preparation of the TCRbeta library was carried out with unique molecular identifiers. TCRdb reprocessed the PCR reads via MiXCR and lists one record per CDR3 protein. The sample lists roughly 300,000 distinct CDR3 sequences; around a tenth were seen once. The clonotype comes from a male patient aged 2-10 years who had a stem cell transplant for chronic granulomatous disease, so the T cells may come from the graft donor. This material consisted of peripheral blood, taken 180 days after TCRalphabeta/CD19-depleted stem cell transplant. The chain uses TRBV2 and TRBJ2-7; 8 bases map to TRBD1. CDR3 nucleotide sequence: TGTGCCAGGGGTACCGGGACAGGTAACGAGCAGTACTTC. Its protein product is CARGTGTGNEQYF.